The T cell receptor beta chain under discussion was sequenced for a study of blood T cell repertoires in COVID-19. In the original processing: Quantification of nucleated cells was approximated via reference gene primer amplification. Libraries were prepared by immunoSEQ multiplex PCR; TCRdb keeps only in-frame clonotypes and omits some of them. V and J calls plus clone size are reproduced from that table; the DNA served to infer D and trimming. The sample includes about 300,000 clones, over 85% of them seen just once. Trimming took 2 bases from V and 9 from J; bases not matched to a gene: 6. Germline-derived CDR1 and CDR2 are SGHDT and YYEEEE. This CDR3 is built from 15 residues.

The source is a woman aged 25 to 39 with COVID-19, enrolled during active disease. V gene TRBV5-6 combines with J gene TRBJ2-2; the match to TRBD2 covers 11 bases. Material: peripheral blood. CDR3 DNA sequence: TGTGCCAGCAGCTTACTTAGCGGGGGGGCCCGGGAGCTGTTTTTT. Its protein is CASSLLSGGARELFF.